A single sample is the source of the 10 T cell receptor beta chains below, sequenced in a study of T-cell memory formation after mild COVID-19. TCRdb reprocessed the 5' RACE reads with MiXCR, giving one entry per CDR3 protein. There are 140,000 to 150,000 distinct CDR3 sequences in the sample; less than 20% occur only once, and around 2.5% lies in the top ten. The sequencing sample was made of PBMCs or a T cell subset sorted from them (not recorded which). Source of these receptors: an adult woman who had mild COVID-19 (a few samples of this study predate the infection). Cell type and time point are not known.

This chain links TRBV9 with TRBJ1-5; 8 bases fit TRBD1. The J segment lost 7 bases and the V segment lost 3 bases, leaving 6 bases of the junction unmatched. The CDR3 is made up of 14 amino acids. The V gene's germline CDR1 is SGDLS and CDR2 YYNGEE. CDR3 nucleotide sequence: TGTGCCAGCAGCGCTGGACAGGGCAGACAGCCCCAGCATTTT. As protein: CASSAGQGRQPQHF.

This clonotype appeared a few times. The genes are TRBV12-3 or TRBV12-4 and TRBJ2-3; D may be TRBD2 (5 bases). The V end was cut by 2 bases, the J end by 2 bases, with 20 bases between. The CDR3 is 18 amino acids. CDR3 region: CASSLRSLGVSTTDTQYF. CDR3 in DNA: TGTGCCAGCAGTTTAAGGTCACTCGGGGTCTCCACCACAGATACGCAGTATTTT.

Only a few counts were recorded for this clonotype. The chain links TRBV5-1 to TRBJ2-6, with D possibly called TRBD1 or TRBD2 (6 bases each). CDR1 and CDR2 (germline): SGHRS, YFSETQ. Trimming removed 4 bases at V and 0 bases at J, with 17 bases between. This CDR3 comprises 18 residues. CDR3 bases: TGCGCCAGCAGCCCCAGGGGAGCGGGTAGCTCTGGGGCCAACGTCCTGACTTTC. It yields the protein CASSPRGAGSSGANVLTF.

The CDR3 here is CASSQLGVTNTGELFF. The CDR3 DNA follows: TGTGCCAGCAGCCAACTAGGGGTTACGAACACCGGGGAGCTGTTTTTT. The chain recombines TRBV3-1 with TRBJ2-2, with D possibly matching TRBD1 (5 bases). CDR1 is LGHDT and CDR2 is YNNKEL in the germline V gene (reference sequence). CDR3 length: 16 amino acids. With 2 bases removed from V and 0 bases from J, the gap between germline ends came to 10 bases. Full variable domain (missing parts from reference TRBV3-1 and TRBJ2-2): DTAVSQTPKYLVTQMGNDKSIKCEQNLGHDTMYWYKQDSKKFLKIMFSYNNKELIINETVPNRFSPKSPDKAHLNLHINSLELGDSAVYFCASSQLGVTNTGELFFGEGSRLTVL.

This clonotype has just a few counts. The J gene is TRBJ2-7, the V gene TRBV21-1; TRBD1, the table's D call, was not compared with the DNA. TRBV21-1 constitutes a pseudogene. The CDR3 extends over 13 amino acids. The CDR3 DNA follows: TGTGCCAGCGAAGGTCTCAGGGCAGACGAGCAGTACTTC. It codes for CASEGLRADEQYF.

This clonotype was counted a few times. The J gene is TRBJ2-1, the V gene TRBV12-3 or TRBV12-4, with D uncertain. The CDR3 has 13 amino acids. V lost 4 bases, J lost 7 bases, and 11 bases lay in between. Written as DNA, the CDR3 is TGTGCCAGCAGTTATCGCGCCTCGAATGAGCAGTTCTTC. Translation: CASSYRASNEQFF.

Many counts were recorded for this clonotype. The chain uses TRBV3-1 and TRBJ2-5; TRBD1 is a possible D gene (5 bases). The germline V gene encodes CDR1 LGHDT and CDR2 YNNKEL (reference sequence). The CDR3 extends over 15 amino acids. V shed 0 bases and J shed 6 bases, with 14 bases lying between them. For the CDR3, the DNA is TGTGCCAGCAGCCAAGATTTCGGACAAGCGAAGACCCAGTACTTC. As protein: CASSQDFGQAKTQYF.

This clonotype was seen more than once but under ten times. The chain employs TRBV7-8 and TRBJ2-1; D unresolved. The CDR3 extends over 17 amino acids. V was shortened by 4 bases and J by 7 bases, with 23 bases between the two germline ends. CDR1 is SGHVS and CDR2 is FQNEAQ in the germline V gene. This chain's CDR3 is CASSSIPGPKPQNEQFF. The CDR3 coding sequence is TGTGCCAGCAGCTCCATCCCCGGGCCGAAACCACAGAATGAGCAGTTCTTC.

The sample holds one count of this clonotype. The chain joins TRBV11-2 to TRBJ1-4; unclear D gene. The germline V and J ends were trimmed by 2 bases and 1 base, with 17 bases remaining between them. Germline V lookup: CDR1 SGHAT, CDR2 FQNNGV. The CDR3 loop spans 18 amino acids. The CDR3 DNA reads TGTGCCAGCAGCTTAATCTCGGGGATCCTGAGAACTAATGAAAAACTGTTTTTT. Its translation is CASSLISGILRTNEKLFF.

The chain combines TRBV5-1 with TRBJ2-1, with 11 bases lining up with TRBD1. J lost 5 bases, V lost 0 bases, and 4 bases had no gene match. CDR3 length equals 16 residues. CDR1 and CDR2 from the germline V gene are SGHRS and YFSETQ. CDR3 sequence (DNA): TGCGCCAGCAGCTTGGTAGGGACAGGGGGTGACAATGAGCAGTTCTTC. This translates into CASSLVGTGGDNEQFF.